The 26 T cell receptor beta chains presented below share a single source sample, sequenced in a study of cytomegalovirus exposure and HLA in healthy donors. This table comes from immunoSEQ multiplex PCR, and its TCRdb copy is limited to in-frame clones, with some not included. This table has more than 65,000 clones, approximately 96% appearing once. The sequenced sample was PBMCs. These receptors all stem from a woman younger than 30 in good health and CMV-seronegative.

This sequence joins TRBV4-2 and TRBJ1-2; 8 bases are shared with TRBD1. Germline assignment: CDR1 LGHNA and CDR2 YNFKEQ. The CDR3 is 19 amino acids. V shed 3 bases, J shed 0 bases, and the junction held 15 bases outside the gene matches. CDR3: CASSHPPGQGSIANYGYTF. Here the CDR3 DNA reads TGTGCCAGCAGCCATCCGCCTGGACAGGGATCAATAGCTAACTATGGCTACACCTTC.

V and J are TRBV6-5 and TRBJ2-7; D is possibly TRBD1 (6 bases). V was clipped by 2 bases and J by 7 bases, with 18 bases between them. This CDR3 region has 15 residues. CDR1 MNHEY and CDR2 SVGAGI come from the germline V gene. The DNA of the CDR3 is TGTGCCAGCAGTTACCGCTCCCTAGGACAGACGGAGCAGTACTTC. It translates to CASSYRSLGQTEQYF.

The rearrangement uses TRBV19 and TRBJ2-2; 7 bases align to TRBD1. V shed 6 bases and J 9 bases; nucleotides not matched to a gene: 4. The CDR3 consists of 12 residues. CDR1 is LNHDA and CDR2 is SQIVND in the germline V gene (reference sequence). The CDR3 DNA is TGTGCCAGTAGGAGGGGGCTGAGGGAGCTGTTTTTT. Translated: CASRRGLRELFF. The full variable domain, completed using reference TRBV19 and TRBJ2-2, is DGGITQSPKYLFRKEGQNVTLSCEQNLNHDAMYWYRQDPGQGLRLIYYSQIVNDFQKGDIAEGYSVSREKKESFPLTVTSAQKNPTAFYLCASRRGLRELFFGEGSRLTVL.

The chain has TRBV2 and TRBJ2-1, with 8 bases that match TRBD2. Per the germline V gene, CDR1 is SNHLY and CDR2 is FYNNEI. CDR3 length: 14 amino acids. J gave up 3 bases and V 10 bases, and 8 bases lay outside the gene matches. The CDR3 nucleotides are TGTGCCATCAAATTGGCGGGAGGCTACAATGAGCAGTTCTTC. Translating gives CAIKLAGGYNEQFF.

The chain links TRBV9 to TRBJ2-7; 12 bases match TRBD2. The V gene end was trimmed by 0 bases and the J gene end by 4 bases; junction bases not matched to a gene: 2. CDR3 length equals 15 residues. CDR1 and CDR2 from the germline V gene are SGDLS and YYNGEE. The CDR3 sequence is CASSVETSGSYEQYF. The CDR3 coding sequence is TGTGCCAGCAGCGTAGAGACTAGCGGGAGTTACGAGCAGTACTTC.

The V gene is TRBV4-2, the J gene TRBJ1-3; 7 bases align to TRBD1. With V trimmed by 1 base and J by 0 bases, 6 bases remained unmatched. The germline V gene has CDR1 LGHNA and CDR2 YNFKEQ. The CDR3 consists of 17 residues. The CDR3 DNA is TGTGCCAGCAGCCAAGCCGACAGGGCTCCCTCTGGAAACACCATATATTTT. Its translation is CASSQADRAPSGNTIYF.

The chain links TRBV5-8 to TRBJ2-7; D perhaps matches TRBD2 (5 bases). The CDR3 extends over 17 amino acids. Per the germline V gene, CDR1 is SGHTS and CDR2 is YDEGEE. With 1 base removed from V and 0 bases from J, the gap between germline ends came to 17 bases. CDR3 sequence (DNA): TGTGCCAGCAGCTTGTTGGGTAGCGCAAAATACTCCTACGAGCAGTACTTC. Amino acids: CASSLLGSAKYSYEQYF.

V and J are TRBV7-9 and TRBJ2-3; D is possibly TRBD2 (5 bases). This CDR3 contains 17 residues. The germline V and J ends were trimmed by 1 base and 6 bases, with 20 bases remaining between them. Germline values: CDR1 SEHNR, CDR2 FQNEAQ (reference sequence). The CDR3 is CASSLGIWVRGMDTQYF. The DNA of the CDR3 is TGTGCCAGCAGCTTAGGCATCTGGGTCCGGGGTATGGATACGCAGTATTTT.

With regard to this clone: The junction departs from germline at one end; a sequencing error may be responsible. The chain has TRBV10-1 and TRBJ2-3; tentative D call: TRBD2 (6 bases). From germline, CDR1 is WNHNN and CDR2 SYGVQD (reference sequence). The CDR3 totals 13 residues. CDR3 sequence reads: CASGELATDTQYF. The CDR3 region has the DNA TGCGCCAGCGGTGAACTAGCCACAGATACGCAGTATTTT.

The gene calls are TRBV27 and TRBJ2-7, with TRBD1 matching over 9 bases. The CDR3 totals 13 residues. V was pared by 6 bases and J by 5 bases, with 5 bases of the junction left unmatched. The V gene's germline CDR1 is MNHEY and CDR2 SMNVEV (reference sequence). The CDR3 sequence: CASRTGGRDEQYF. The CDR3 DNA follows: TGTGCCAGCAGGACAGGGGGAAGGGACGAGCAGTACTTC.

The genes are TRBV14 and TRBJ2-3; TRBD1 matches 8 bases. The CDR3 is 14 amino acids. J lost 6 bases, V lost 3 bases, and 5 bases had no gene match. Germline CDR1 is SGHDN and CDR2 is FVKESK. Here the CDR3 DNA reads TGTGCCAGCAGCCAGGCAGGGGGCAGGGATACGCAGTATTTT. Its protein product is CASSQAGGRDTQYF. Full variable domain (rest looked up from reference TRBV14 and TRBJ2-3): EAGVTQFPSHSVIEKGQTVTLRCDPISGHDNLYWYRRVMGKEIKFLLHFVKESKQDESGMPNNRFLAERTGGTYSTLKVQPAELEDSGVYFCASSQAGGRDTQYFGPGTRLTVL.

The chain joins TRBV28 to TRBJ1-2, with TRBD1 matching over 8 bases. This CDR3 spans 16 amino acids. V lost 4 bases to trimming and J lost 2 bases; unmatched junction nucleotides: 9. Germline CDR1 MDHEN, CDR2 SYDVKM. The DNA for the CDR3 is TGTGCCAGCAGTTCTTTTACAGGGGGGTGGAACTATGGCTACACCTTC. This codes for CASSSFTGGWNYGYTF.

The V call is TRBV28, the J call TRBJ2-3; TRBD1 is a possible D gene (5 bases). The CDR3 consists of 17 residues. Trimming left V 2 bases short and J 0 bases short, with 15 bases between. Germline V CDR1 and CDR2: MDHEN, SYDVKM. The CDR3 sequence: CASSLPQGHTSTDTQYF. As DNA, the CDR3 is TGTGCCAGCAGTTTACCCCAAGGACACACGAGCACAGATACGCAGTATTTT.

This chain joins TRBV27 and TRBJ1-5; D is perhaps TRBD1 (6 bases). The CDR3 is 15 residues long. The V end was cut by 5 bases, the J end by 4 bases, with 15 bases between. Looked up from germline, CDR1 is MNHEY and CDR2 is SMNVEV (reference sequence). CDR3 residues: CASSSQGLGNQPQHF. The CDR3 DNA follows: TGTGCCAGCAGTAGTCAGGGGTTGGGGAATCAGCCCCAGCATTTT.

The chain couples TRBV4-1 to TRBJ1-2; D possibly corresponds to TRBD1 (6 bases). This CDR3 is built from 15 residues. The germline gives CDR1 MGHRA, CDR2 YSYEKL. V lost 0 bases to trimming and J lost 5 bases, with 13 bases between them. The CDR3 reads CASSQERGGTYGYTF. CDR3 in DNA: TGCGCCAGCAGCCAAGAGAGGGGGGGCACATATGGCTACACCTTC.

This chain joins TRBV10-3 and TRBJ1-3; 7 nucleotides line up with TRBD1. Germline loops: CDR1 ENHRY, CDR2 SYGVKD. This CDR3 is 14 amino acids long. J was trimmed by 4 bases and V by 6 bases; bases with no gene match: 6. In DNA form, the CDR3 reads TGTGCCATCAGAACCGGGACAGAAGGAAACACCATATATTTT. Its protein is CAIRTGTEGNTIYF.

V and J are TRBV6-5 and TRBJ1-2, with 9 bases that match TRBD1. V gave up 3 bases and J gave up 6 bases; unmatched junction bases: 8. In germline, CDR1 is MNHEY, CDR2 SVGAGI. The CDR3 has 15 residues. The CDR3 coding sequence is TGTGCCAGCAGTTATTGGGACAGGGCTTCGGATGGCTACACCTTC. It specifies CASSYWDRASDGYTF.

The rearrangement uses TRBV25-1 and TRBJ2-3; 9 nucleotides match TRBD1. CDR3 length: 16 amino acids. Germline trimming cut 1 base from V and 4 bases from J; bases unmatched to any gene: 6. From germline, CDR1 is MGHDK and CDR2 SYGVNS. Here the CDR3 reads CASSESPGQGPDTQYF. In DNA form, the CDR3 reads TGTGCCAGCAGTGAATCTCCGGGACAGGGCCCAGATACGCAGTATTTT.

This clone was picked up a small number of times. This rearrangement joins TRBV19 to TRBJ1-1; unclear D gene. The CDR3 extends over 16 amino acids. Trimming shortened V by 4 bases and J by 0 bases, and 15 bases separated the two germline ends. The germline gives CDR1 LNHDA, CDR2 SQIVND (reference sequence). CDR3 sequence: CASSSPFRVVNTEAFF. For the CDR3, the DNA is TGTGCCAGTAGTAGTCCTTTTCGGGTCGTGAACACTGAAGCTTTCTTT.

The sample holds a few counts of this clone. This sequence joins TRBV25-1 and TRBJ1-1; D is ambiguous. Germline CDR1 and CDR2: MGHDK and SYGVNS. V lost 4 bases and J lost 1, with 7 bases in between. The length of the CDR3 is 13 residues. CDR3 region: CASSASSNTEAFF. The DNA of the CDR3 is TGTGCCAGCAGTGCCTCTTCGAACACTGAAGCTTTCTTT.

The chain links TRBV19 to TRBJ2-7; 8 bases agree with TRBD1. CDR1 and CDR2 (germline): LNHDA, SQIVND (reference sequence). Trimming took 5 bases from V and 5 from J; bases not matched to a gene: 14. The CDR3 runs 16 residues. CDR3 loop: CASSQEGQGSPNEQYF. The DNA of the CDR3 is TGTGCCAGTAGTCAGGAAGGACAGGGTTCTCCTAACGAGCAGTACTTC.

This CDR3 reads CASSGRTDTQYF. In DNA form, the CDR3 reads TGCGCCAGCAGTGGGAGAACAGATACGCAGTATTTT. The chain employs TRBV5-1 and TRBJ2-3; possibly TRBD2 for D (5 bases). The CDR3 extends over 12 amino acids. The germline V gene has CDR1 SGHRS and CDR2 YFSETQ. Trimming took off 5 bases at V and 3 bases at J, with 7 bases between the two ends.

The chain couples TRBV10-3 to TRBJ2-1; 8 nucleotides line up with TRBD2. Losses at the gene ends were 4 bases for V and 3 bases for J; bases not matched to a gene: 5. The germline V gene encodes CDR1 ENHRY and CDR2 SYGVKD. This CDR3 contains 15 residues. The CDR3 DNA reads TGTGCCATCAGTGCGACTAGCGCCTACTACAATGAGCAGTTCTTC. Residues: CAISATSAYYNEQFF.

V usage is TRBV28 and J usage is TRBJ2-6, with TRBD2 as a possible D gene (5 bases). Trimming left V 8 bases short and J 4 bases short, with 12 bases between. Germline CDR1 MDHEN, CDR2 SYDVKM. The CDR3 covers 14 residues. CDR3 nucleotide sequence: TGTGCCAGCTGCCGGGGATCAGGGGCCAACGTCCTGACTTTC. As protein: CASCRGSGANVLTF. Supplemented by reference TRBV28 and TRBJ2-6, the full variable domain reads DVKVTQSSRYLVKRTGEKVFLECVQDMDHENMFWYRQDPGLGLRLIYFSYDVKMKEKGDIPEGYSVSREKKERFSLILESASTNQTSMYLCASCRGSGANVLTFGAGSRLTVL.

The CDR3 DNA is TGTGCCAGCAGTGAAGAAGGACAGGCTAATCAGCCCCAGCATTTT. Translation gives CASSEEGQANQPQHF. V and J are TRBV6-1 and TRBJ1-5; TRBD1 matches at 7 bases. Germline V gives CDR1 MNHNS, CDR2 SASEGT. The V segment lost 1 base and the J segment 4 bases; nucleotides outside the gene matches: 4. The CDR3 has 15 amino acids.

The chain combines TRBV5-1 with TRBJ2-3; a weak D match, TRBD1 (5 bases). Deletions cut 4 bases from V and 0 bases from J, with 15 bases between. The germline CDR1 and CDR2 sequences are SGHRS and YFSETQ. The CDR3 sequence is 16 residues long. This CDR3 is CASSIRQQTSTDTQYF. The DNA for the CDR3 is TGCGCCAGCAGCATACGACAGCAGACGAGCACAGATACGCAGTATTTT.